This T cell receptor (beta chain) was documented in a study of blood T cells in healthy people across ages (dated by TCRdb to 2015 to 2017). Some background on the complete study: In model experiments, template switching captured roughly one uniquely barcoded TCR beta cDNA molecule for every two T cells. Age-related changes in TCR beta repertoire diversity were measured in the study by deep sequencing normalized with unique cDNA molecular identifiers. The donors were split into four age groups: young (average roughly 15 years), middle-aged (about 40), aged (more than 60) and long-lived (82). For two donors (one aged 18 to 29 and one aged 80 or older), the study analyzed two additional independent replicas of 1 million unique cDNA reads from the same blood draw.

Results and caveats for the whole study, not just this receptor: Since profiling was done on bulk unsorted PBMCs, naive and antigen-experienced compartments could not be conclusively compared. Estimates of total diversity based on one million sequenced T cells were considered lower bounds and underestimates. The percentage of naive T cells measured by flow cytometry correlated strongly with observed TCR beta diversity. The CMV infection status of donors was not known, potentially confounding age-related changes in expanded clonotypes. Compared with the aged group, the long-lived group had more naive CD4+ T cells, fewer expanded clones and increased TCR diversity, a pattern suggesting age selection. As age increased, observed TCR beta diversity per million T cells dropped in a roughly linear way, and a significant reduction was already evident by age 40.

This clonotype was picked up a small number of times. The specificity of this receptor is unknown. One base away there is no much larger clone; base qualities are not given. The library came from 5' RACE. Sequencing took place on an Illumina HiSeq 2500. A second PCR of roughly 6 to 12 cycles was performed with a sample-barcoded 5' primer and a J-beta primer mix. A unique molecular identifier was introduced onto each TCR beta cDNA molecule by a template-switch 5' adaptor carrying 12 random nucleotides. Each sample yielded at least 3 million CDR3-containing paired-end reads. First-strand cDNA was synthesized from all RNA with the Mint cDNA synthesis kit, primed by a TRBC-specific oligonucleotide. After uracil-DNA glycosylase treatment, a first 18-cycle PCR used universal primers M1SS and BC2_uni_R on all cDNA. The study's own analysis went as follows. For normalization, 1 million high-quality reads were randomly selected from each sample, with every read carrying a distinct molecular identifier. Instead of being binned into consensus sequences, reads that shared molecular identifiers were thrown out. MiTCR, run with a Q25 quality threshold and the strictest error-elimination algorithm, handled CDR3 identification, clonotype clustering and error correction. A nonparametric unseen species model with Euler transformation was used to estimate lower-bound total TCR beta diversity. TCRdb applied fastp at Q25 and MiXCR to the public reads, then kept only in-frame beta chains. Identical CDR3 proteins give one entry, which carries the most common genes and DNA. The V and J calls and clone size are TCRdb's, not the authors'. The sample table records roughly 1,100,000 distinct CDR3 sequences; 20% to 25% of these occur just once. Clones ranked in the top ten supply approximately 0.75% of the sample.

Including the terminal cysteine and phenylalanine, the CDR3 comprises 16 residues. The retained sequence is limited to the CDR3, 48 bases, with the frame set at the first base. The germline V and J ends show losses of 7 bases and 9 bases respectively, and no gene match explains 11 bases of the junction. CDR1 and CDR2 were assigned from the germline V gene as SGHTA and FQGNSA. Systemically healthy Caucasian individuals from Russia, around 39 in total and aged about 6 to 95 years, were included as donors. Approximately 9.7 milliliters of peripheral blood were drawn from each donor into EDTA-treated Vacutainer tubes. PBMCs were isolated by Ficoll-Paque density-gradient centrifugation, with at least 7 million obtained per sample. Total RNA was extracted from PBMCs with Trizol reagent, with at least 5.5 micrograms obtained per sample. The percentages of naive CD45RAhigh/CD27high T cells were determined by flow cytometry on a PBMC aliquot from every donor.

The data were also submitted as part of a second study, on T cells of mothers and their children. From that second study: The donors were nine systemically healthy Caucasian individuals, made up of three mothers and their six children. cDNA synthesis consumed the entire amount of extracted RNA, loaded at approximately 1.4 ug RNA in each 15 ul reaction. In the second PCR, sample barcodes and 2-4 random nucleotides were introduced via the M1S primer. More than 8 million TCR beta CDR3 reads were obtained from each mother, and 2.5 million to 3 million reads were obtained from each child. TCR recombination output is similarly shaped by thymic selection in related and unrelated pairs, with a minor effect exerted by inherited differences. Related mother-child pairs always showed normalized repertoire overlap that was slightly higher than in unrelated mother-child pairs, though the difference was never significant. No persistent microchimeric T cell clones were found, with a detection sensitivity of approximately 100 clones per million clonotypes. In the study, deep NGS was used to compare the TCR beta repertoires of mothers and children, and features distinguishing related mother-child pairs from unrelated individuals were sought. Mothers averaged about 40 +/- 4 years of age and children averaged around 10 +/- 4 years. After adapter ligation was performed with NEBNext reagents, the libraries were sequenced on an Illumina HiSeq 2000 with 100+100 nt paired-end reads. To prevent cross-contamination, the mother and child libraries were prepared a month apart and were sequenced in separate runs. For each donor, somewhere between 500,000 and 2,000,000 distinct TCR beta clonotypes were identified. Naive TCR beta clonotypes were estimated from low-frequency clonotypes matched to each donor's FACS-determined naive share, without sorting.

The sequencing input was blood. This receptor chain uses TRBV7-2 and TRBJ1-6, and TRBD1 aligns with 11 junction nucleotides. This clonotype originated in a girl aged 2-10 years in good health. The CDR3 protein: CASTSGGQGAFSPLHF. The nucleotide sequence is TGTGCCAGCACCAGTGGAGGACAGGGGGCGTTTTCACCCCTCCACTTT.